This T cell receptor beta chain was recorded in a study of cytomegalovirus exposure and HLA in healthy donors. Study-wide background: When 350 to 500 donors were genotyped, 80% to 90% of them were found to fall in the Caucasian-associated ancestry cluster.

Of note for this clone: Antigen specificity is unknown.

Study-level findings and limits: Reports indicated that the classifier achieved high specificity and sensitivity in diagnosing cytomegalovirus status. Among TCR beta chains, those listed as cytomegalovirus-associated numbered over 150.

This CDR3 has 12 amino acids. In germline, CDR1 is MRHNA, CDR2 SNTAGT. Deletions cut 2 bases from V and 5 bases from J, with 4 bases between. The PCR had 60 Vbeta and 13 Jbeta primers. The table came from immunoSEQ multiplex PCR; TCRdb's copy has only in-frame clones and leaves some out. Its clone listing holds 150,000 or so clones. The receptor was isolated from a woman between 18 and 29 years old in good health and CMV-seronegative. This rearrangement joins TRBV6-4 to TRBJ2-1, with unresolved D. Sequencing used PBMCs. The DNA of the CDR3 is TGTGCCAGCAGTGACCACAACAATGAGCAGTTCTTC. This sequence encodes CASSDHNNEQFF.